Listed here are 14 T cell receptor beta chains from one sample, sequenced in a study of OX40 agonist ivuxolimab in advanced cancers. Profiled with immunoSEQ multiplex PCR; TCRdb holds only in-frame clones, not every one. The sample contains under 80,000 clones, about 93% of which appear only once. Specimen: CD4+ or CD8+ T cells sorted from blood, collected in a trial of the OX40 agonist ivuxolimab. These receptors were obtained from an adult with an advanced solid tumor such as melanoma, head and neck, liver or kidney cancer.

V and J are TRBV2 and TRBJ1-2; D ambiguous. With 0 bases removed from V and 4 bases from J, the gap between germline ends came to 12 bases. The CDR3 runs to 15 residues. CDR1 and CDR2 from the germline V gene are SNHLY and FYNNEI. The CDR3 DNA sequence: TGTGCCAGCAGTGAAGCGCGAGGAGGCAGCTATGGCTACACCTTC. Protein sequence: CASSEARGGSYGYTF.

This CDR3 reads CASSFPQSSYNSPLHF. The CDR3 DNA is TGTGCCAGCAGTTTCCCACAGAGCTCCTATAATTCACCCCTCCACTTT. The V call is TRBV28, the J call TRBJ1-6, with D hard to call. Trimming removed 3 bases at V and 0 bases at J, with 9 bases between. Germline V lookup: CDR1 MDHEN, CDR2 SYDVKM. The CDR3 totals 16 residues.

In its sample, this clone was seen once. The gene calls are TRBV6-1 and TRBJ2-7; D tentatively fits TRBD1 or TRBD2 (6 bases each). Per the germline V gene, CDR1 is MNHNS and CDR2 is SASEGT. This CDR3 has 14 residues. V lost 11 bases, J lost 5 bases, and 22 bases lay in between. The CDR3 sequence: CAAGPTGRIDEQYF. The CDR3 coding sequence is TGTGCCGCTGGACCAACAGGGAGGATCGACGAGCAGTACTTC.

In DNA, the CDR3 is TGTGCCAGCAGTTTAAGGGGGACAGGGTCGTGGGAGCAGTACTTC. Its translation: CASSLRGTGSWEQYF. The V call is TRBV27, the J call TRBJ2-7; 9 bases line up with TRBD1. V lost 2 bases and J lost 7; bases outside the gene matches: 9. In germline, CDR1 is MNHEY, CDR2 SMNVEV (reference sequence). The CDR3 runs to 15 residues.

This clone was found a few times. The chain couples TRBV6-6 to TRBJ1-5; D uncertain. This CDR3 contains 12 residues. CDR1 is MNHNY and CDR2 is SVGAGI in the germline V gene (reference sequence). The V end was cut by 0 bases, the J end by 7 bases, with 4 bases between. CDR3 protein: CASSYSMQPQHF. DNA of the CDR3: TGTGCCAGCAGTTACTCGATGCAGCCCCAGCATTTT.

This clone has only one observation. The chain links TRBV2 to TRBJ1-4; the match to TRBD1 covers 7 bases. This CDR3 is 14 amino acids long. Trimming took 8 bases from V and 4 from J; bases not matched to a gene: 7. Germline V gene data show CDR1 as SNHLY and CDR2 as FYNNEI. The CDR3 spells CASGRGGYNEKLFF. Written as DNA, the CDR3 is TGTGCCAGCGGCAGGGGGGGGTATAATGAAAAACTGTTTTTT.

This chain connects TRBV4-1 to TRBJ2-2, with TRBD2 identical over 11 bases. V lost 0 bases and J lost 4; bases outside the gene matches: 7. The germline CDR1 and CDR2 sequences are MGHRA and YSYEKL. This CDR3 contains 18 residues. CDR3 coding DNA: TGCGCCAGCAGCCAAGAGGCTAGCGGGAGGCTGAGCACCGGGGAGCTGTTTTTT. Its translation: CASSQEASGRLSTGELFF.

The gene calls are TRBV19 and TRBJ1-4, with TRBD1 identical over 9 bases. Germline assignment: CDR1 LNHDA and CDR2 SQIVND (reference sequence). The V and J ends lost 8 bases and 4 bases, in that order; junction bases with no gene match: 2. The length of the CDR3 is 13 residues. CDR3 nucleotide sequence: TGTGCCAGTGGGACAGGGATTAATGAAAAACTGTTTTTT. Its protein is CASGTGINEKLFF.

The chain employs TRBV5-1 and TRBJ1-1; D is undetermined. Between the trimmed V and J ends, which lost 0 bases and 0 bases, there was a span of 6 bases. The CDR3 loop spans 14 amino acids. Germline V gene sequence: CDR1 SGHRS, CDR2 YFSETQ. The CDR3 loop reads CASSLDRMNTEAFF. In nucleotides, the CDR3 is TGCGCCAGCAGCTTGGACAGAATGAACACTGAAGCTTTCTTT.

The chain is built from TRBV4-1 and TRBJ2-5; 9 bases map to TRBD2. The V gene end was trimmed by 0 bases and the J gene end by 7 bases; junction bases not matched to a gene: 6. CDR1 is MGHRA and CDR2 is YSYEKL in the germline V gene. The CDR3 runs to 15 residues. The CDR3 region has the DNA TGCGCCAGCAGCCAAGATCTAGCGGGGCGCAGGACCCAGTACTTC. This translates into CASSQDLAGRRTQYF.

The V call is TRBV25-1, the J call TRBJ1-3; D not certain. Trimming cost V 5 bases and J 3 bases, with 2 bases left between them. The CDR3 is 11 amino acids. Looked up from germline, CDR1 is MGHDK and CDR2 is SYGVNS. CDR3 in amino acids: CASSYGNTIYF. The CDR3 DNA reads as TGTGCCAGCAGTTATGGAAACACCATATATTTT.

The V gene is TRBV6-5, the J gene TRBJ2-7, with D possibly being TRBD1 (6 bases). Trimming shortened V by 2 bases and J by 2 bases, and 10 bases separated the two germline ends. The CDR3 covers 14 residues. CDR1 MNHEY and CDR2 SVGAGI come from the germline V gene. In nucleotides, the CDR3 is TGTGCCAGCAGTTACCTGGACAGTACCTACGAGCAGTACTTC. Amino acids: CASSYLDSTYEQYF.

The CDR3 DNA sequence: TGTGCCAGCAGTTACGGGTTCGGGGAGCTGTTTTTT. It specifies CASSYGFGELFF. The chain has TRBV6-5 and TRBJ2-2, with D unclear. The V end lost 2 bases, the J end lost 7 bases, and 5 bases lay between the germline ends. Germline values: CDR1 MNHEY, CDR2 SVGAGI. The CDR3 spans 12 residues.

V usage is TRBV19 and J usage is TRBJ2-7; the D call may be TRBD1 or TRBD2 (5 bases each). CDR1 LNHDA and CDR2 SQIVND come from the germline V gene (reference sequence). Trimming removed 5 bases at V and 0 bases at J, with 11 bases between. This CDR3 has 14 amino acids. CDR3 bases: TGTGCCAGTAGTGGGACCGCAGTCTCCTACGAGCAGTACTTC. Protein: CASSGTAVSYEQYF.